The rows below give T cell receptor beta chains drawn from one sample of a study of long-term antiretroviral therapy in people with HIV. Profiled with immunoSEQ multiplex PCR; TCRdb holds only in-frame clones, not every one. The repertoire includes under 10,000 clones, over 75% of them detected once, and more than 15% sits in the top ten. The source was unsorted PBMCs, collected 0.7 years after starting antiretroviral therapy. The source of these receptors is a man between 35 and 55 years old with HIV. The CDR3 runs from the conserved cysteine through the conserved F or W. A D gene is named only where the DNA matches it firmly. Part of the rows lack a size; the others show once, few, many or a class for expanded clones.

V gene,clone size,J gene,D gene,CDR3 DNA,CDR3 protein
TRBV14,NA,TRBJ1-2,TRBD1,TGTGCCAGCAGCCAAGTTGCGGGACAGATCTATGGCTACACCTTC,CASSQVAGQIYGYTF
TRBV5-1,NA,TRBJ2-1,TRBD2,TGCGCCAGCAGCTTGTCTATTCTGCTAGCGGAGAATGAGCAGTTCTTC,CASSLSILLAENEQFF
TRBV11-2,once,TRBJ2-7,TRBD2,TGTGCCAGCAGGACAAGCGGGAGGAACGAGCAGTACTTC,CASRTSGRNEQYF
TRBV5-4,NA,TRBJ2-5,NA,TGTGCCAGCAGTCCAGTCTCAGGGGAAGAGACCCAGTACTTC,CASSPVSGEETQYF
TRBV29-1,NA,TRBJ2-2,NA,TGCAGCGTTACTTATCCGAACACCGGGGAGCTGTTTTTT,CSVTYPNTGELFF
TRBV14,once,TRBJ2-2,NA,TGTGCCAGCAGCCAAGAATACTACACCGGGGAGCTGTTTTTT,CASSQEYYTGELFF
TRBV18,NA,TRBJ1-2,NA,TGTGCCAGCTCACCAGGATCAGTTGCCAGCGGCTACACCTTC,CASSPGSVASGYTF
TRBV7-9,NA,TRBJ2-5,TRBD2,TGTGCCAGCAGCCTAACTAGCGGGAGTAGAGAGACCCAGTACTTC,CASSLTSGSRETQYF
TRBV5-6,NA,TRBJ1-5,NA,TGTGCCAGCAGCTTGGTACACTACCCCAATCAGCCCCAGCATTTT,CASSLVHYPNQPQHF
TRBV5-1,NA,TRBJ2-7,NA,TGCGCCAGCAGCTTGGCCCCTGGTCAGGTTCGTTTTTACTTC,CASSLAPGQVRFYF
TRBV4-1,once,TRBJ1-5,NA,TGCGCCAGCAGCCAAGTACAGGGAAATCAGCCCCAGCATTTT,CASSQVQGNQPQHF
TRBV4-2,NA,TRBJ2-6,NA,TGTGCCAGCAGCGCCAACACTGGCTCTGGGGCCAACGTCCTGACTTTC,CASSANTGSGANVLTF
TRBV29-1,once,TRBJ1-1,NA,TGCAGCTTAAATCCAGGGGCGGGTGAAGCTTTCTTT,CSLNPGAGEAFF
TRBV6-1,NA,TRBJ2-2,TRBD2,TGTGCCAGCAGGGAACTAGCGGGAGGCACCGGGGAGCTGTTTTTT,CASRELAGGTGELFF
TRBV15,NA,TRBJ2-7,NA,TGTGCCACCAGCAGAGATGGGCAGGGGACGTACTTC,CATSRDGQGTYF
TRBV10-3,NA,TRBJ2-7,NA,TGTGCCATCAGTGGTCCCCCGGGCTTATCCTACGAGCAGTACTTC,CAISGPPGLSYEQYF
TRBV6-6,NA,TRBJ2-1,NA,TGTGCCAGCAGTTTCGGTGAGCAGTTCTTC,CASSFGEQFF
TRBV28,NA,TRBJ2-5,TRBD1,TGTGCCAGCACTGACAGGGGAGAGACCCAGTACTTC,CASTDRGETQYF
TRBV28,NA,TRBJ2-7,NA,TGTGCCAGCATCCTAGATACAGGGACCCACTACGAGCAGTACTTC,CASILDTGTHYEQYF
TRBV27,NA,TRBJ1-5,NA,TGTGCCAGCAGAGGGGGGGGCAGCAATCAGCCCCAGCATTTT,CASRGGGSNQPQHF
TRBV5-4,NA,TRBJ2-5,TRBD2,TGTGCCAGCAGCTCCCGGGATAGCGGGAGTCAAGAGACCCAGTACTTC,CASSSRDSGSQETQYF
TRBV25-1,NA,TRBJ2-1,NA,TGTGCCAGCAGTGTAAGCCGGACCAGTTACAATGAGCAGTTCTTC,CASSVSRTSYNEQFF
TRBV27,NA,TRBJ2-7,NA,TGTGCCAGCAGTTTAGGGGACGAGCAGTACTTC,CASSLGDEQYF
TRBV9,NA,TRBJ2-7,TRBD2,TGTGCCAGCTGTAGGGGACTAGCGTTCTCACTCGAGCAGTACTTC,CASCRGLAFSLEQYF
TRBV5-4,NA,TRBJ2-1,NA,TGTGCCAGCAGCTCAGAGCGGAAGTACAATGAGCAGTTCTTC,CASSSERKYNEQFF
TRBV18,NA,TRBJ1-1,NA,TGTGCCAGCTCAAAGTCGAACACTGAAGCTTTCTTT,CASSKSNTEAFF
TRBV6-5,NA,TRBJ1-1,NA,TGTGCCAGCAGTTACTTTAACCGGGACGCCCCGTCTGAAGCTTTCTTT,CASSYFNRDAPSEAFF
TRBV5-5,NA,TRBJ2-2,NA,TGTGCCAGCAGCCCCGACTTCGGCGCGGACGCGAACACCGGGGAGCTGTTTTTT,CASSPDFGADANTGELFF
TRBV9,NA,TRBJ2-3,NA,TGTGCCAGCAGCGTCTCAAACAGTTACACAGATACGCAGTATTTT,CASSVSNSYTDTQYF
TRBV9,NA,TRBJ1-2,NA,TGTGCCAGCAGCGTAGTTTCCGGGTATGGCTACACCTTC,CASSVVSGYGYTF
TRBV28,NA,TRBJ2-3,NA,TGTGCCAGCGGATTTATGGCAGATACGCAGTATTTT,CASGFMADTQYF
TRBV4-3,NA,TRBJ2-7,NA,TGCGCCAGCAGCCAATTGGGGGGGGGACACCTCTACGAGCAGTACTTC,CASSQLGGGHLYEQYF
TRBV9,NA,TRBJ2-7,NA,TGTGCCAGCAGCGTATATCACTCGGTGGAAGAGCAGTACTTC,CASSVYHSVEEQYF
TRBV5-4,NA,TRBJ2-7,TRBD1,TGTGCCAGCAGCTCCGGGACAGGGGAGCAGAACGAGCAGTACTTC,CASSSGTGEQNEQYF
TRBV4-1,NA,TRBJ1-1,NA,TGCGCCAGCAGCCAAGGAAGACAGGTCTGGAGGGCTTTCTTT,CASSQGRQVWRAFF
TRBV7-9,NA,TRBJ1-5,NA,TGTGCCAGCTCCCCAGGGACCCAGCCCCAGCATTTT,CASSPGTQPQHF